The present T cell receptor (beta chain) was sequenced within a study of blood T cells in healthy people across ages. In its sample, this clonotype was seen a few times. A sample-barcoded 5' primer and a J-beta primer mix were used in a second PCR of roughly 6 to 11 cycles. TCRdb re-called the 5' RACE reads through MiXCR, storing one row per CDR3 protein. The sample records roughly 800,000 distinct CDR3 sequences, roughly 25% being singletons. J gave up 4 bases and V 7 bases, and 9 bases lay outside the gene matches. From germline, CDR1 is MNHEY and CDR2 SVGAGI. The CDR3 totals 15 residues. The sample was also reused in another study, on T cells of mothers and their children.

The material sequenced was blood. The rearrangement uses TRBV6-5 and TRBJ2-5; 10 bases are a match to TRBD2. This sequence originates from a boy between 10 and 17 years old in good health. For the CDR3, the DNA is TGTGCCAGCACAAGGACTTCTAGCGGGGGAGAGACCCAGTACTTC. Protein sequence: CASTRTSSGGETQYF.